The next 5 T cell receptor beta chains were all read from a single sample in a study of T cell responses to AZD1222 COVID-19 vaccine. Repertoires were generated with immunoSEQ multiplex PCR, while TCRdb's copy carries only in-frame clones and drops some. Among 60,000 to 65,000 clones listed, roughly 84% were seen once. Sequencing used peripheral blood, obtained on day 0 of AZD1222 vaccination. The receptor set was obtained from an adult in good health.

The rearrangement uses TRBV7-2 and TRBJ1-6; weak D call: TRBD1 (6 bases). Germline V lookup: CDR1 SGHTA, CDR2 FQGNSA. Trimming pared 5 bases from V and 10 bases from J, leaving 18 bases between. The CDR3 runs 15 residues. CDR3 DNA: TGTGCCAGCAGCACTCAGACTGACAGGCTATCACCCCTCCACTTT. It translates to CASSTQTDRLSPLHF.

The rearrangement uses TRBV21-1 and TRBJ2-7; TRBD2, the table's D call, was not compared with the DNA. TRBV21-1 is annotated as a pseudogene. CDR3 length: 15 amino acids. CDR3 in DNA: TGTGCCAGCAGCACCCTCTGGGGGGATTCCTACGAGCAGTACTTC. It encodes CASSTLWGDSYEQYF.

This chain uses TRBV7-8 with TRBJ1-1; D gene uncertain. Trimming removed 6 bases from V and 0 bases from J, with 5 bases in between. The germline CDR1 and CDR2 sequences are SGHVS and FQNEAQ. The CDR3 is 12 amino acids. The CDR3 DNA follows: TGTGCCAGCAGGGCTTTGAACACTGAAGCTTTCTTT. It encodes CASRALNTEAFF.

In this sample, this clone turned up once. V gene TRBV6-5 combines with J gene TRBJ1-5, with D unresolved. Trimming took off 2 bases at V and 5 bases at J, with 7 bases between the two ends. There are 13 residues in the CDR3. The germline V gene has CDR1 MNHEY and CDR2 SVGAGI. In DNA form, the CDR3 reads TGTGCCAGCAGTTACCGTCGGTATCAGCCCCAGCATTTT. Translation: CASSYRRYQPQHF.

This clone showed up just once. The chain has TRBV12-3 or TRBV12-4 and TRBJ2-1; the D gene is possibly TRBD2 (6 bases). The CDR3 is 13 amino acids. Between the trimmed V and J ends, which lost 4 bases and 4 bases, there was a span of 8 bases. The CDR3 loop reads CASSWGTYNEQFF. CDR3 in DNA: TGTGCCAGCAGTTGGGGGACTTACAATGAGCAGTTCTTC.